This T cell receptor beta chain was identified in a study of CD8+CD57+ T cells in acquired aplastic anemia. Study-wide background: The average for DNA from sorted CD4+ and CD8+ cells was about 3.3 ug. The study, taken as a whole, reports: Common to patients and controls were about 31 CD8+ CDR3 sequences.

Comments on this clonotype: Its cognate antigen is unknown.

Genomic DNA was employed as the template in profiling TCR beta VDJ and CDR3. TCRdb used MiXCR to reprocess the reads, holding one entry per CDR3 protein. The table lists some 150,000 distinct CDR3 sequences, less than 60% of them singletons. Trimming took 3 bases from V and 2 from J, leaving 14 bases between them. The germline V gene encodes CDR1 KGHDR and CDR2 SFDVKD. CDR3 size: 16 residues. Before being chosen for sequencing, patients had shown CD8+CD57+ cell expansion by flow cytometry. The chain combines TRBV24-1 with TRBJ2-3; D possibly matches TRBD1 or TRBD2 (5 bases each). The sequence was obtained from a human donor with aplastic anemia. The sequencing sample was made of sorted CD4+, CD8+, or CD8+CD57+ T cells (not recorded which) from PBMCs. The chain's CDR3 is CATSDATGTYTDTQYF. As DNA, the CDR3 is TGTGCCACCAGTGATGCTACCGGGACCTACACAGATACGCAGTATTTT.